This T cell receptor beta chain is drawn from a study of blood T cell repertoires in COVID-19. Study summary: Specimens from acute and convalescent COVID-19 originated in the United States, Italy and Spain. Sample material is recorded as cDNA or gDNA derived from T cells, B-cell-depleted T cells, or PBMCs.

Under the authors' procedure: Estimates of nucleated cell counts were drawn from the amplification of reference gene primers. Only in-frame clones appear in the TCRdb table, and some are missing; sequencing was by immunoSEQ multiplex PCR. The D gene and trimming were derived from the DNA, and the V and J assignments and clone size from that table. There are more than 95,000 clones in the sample; around 74% occur only once, and roughly a fifth lies in the top ten. This CDR3 contains 12 residues. In germline, CDR1 is WSHSY, CDR2 SAAADI. V was shortened by 2 bases and J by 3 bases, with 4 bases between the two germline ends.

The receptor was isolated from a woman aged 65 to 85 with acute or convalescent COVID-19. The rearrangement links TRBV10-2 to TRBJ1-2, with D hard to call. What was sequenced was peripheral blood. The DNA of the CDR3 is TGCGCCAGCAGTGAGAGAGACTATGGCTACACCTTC. Protein product: CASSERDYGYTF.